This T cell receptor (beta chain) was documented in a study of CD8+ T cells in alopecia areata. V dropped 1 base and J dropped 6 bases, with 14 bases sitting between them. The germline V gene has CDR1 SGHRS and CDR2 YFSETQ. CDR3 length: 14 residues. Study-level points and caveats: Scalp specimens additionally yield sequences from normal skin's resident alphabeta T cells. Mice gave a clearer picture of TCR sharing than patients did, possibly for HLA-related reasons.

cDNA prepared by RNA extraction and subsequent reverse transcription served as the template for sequencing. TCRdb keeps only in-frame clones here, not all; method: immunoSEQ multiplex PCR. The table lists roughly 200,000 clones, about 63% of them singletons. This clone was observed a few times. Its antigen is still unknown. This material consisted of CD4+ T cells sorted from blood, taken at week 0. This rearrangement joins TRBV5-1 to TRBJ2-7; TRBD1 is a possible D gene (6 bases). The TCR comes from a human donor with alopecia areata. The CDR3 loop is CASSLLAQGSEQYF. CDR3 nucleotides: TGCGCCAGCAGCTTGTTGGCTCAGGGGAGCGAGCAGTACTTC. The full variable domain, rest sourced from reference TRBV5-1 and TRBJ2-7, is KAGVTQTPRYLIKTRGQQVTLSCSPISGHRSVSWYQQTPGQGLQFLFEYFSETQRNKGNFPGRFSGRQFSNSRSEMNVSTLELGDSALYLCASSLLAQGSEQYFGPGTRLTVT.